The rows below give T cell receptor beta chains drawn from one sample of a study of human T cells and chemical hapten exposure. TCRdb passed the RACE reads through MiXCR, listing each CDR3 protein once. The table shows about 380,000 distinct CDR3 sequences, with nearly 5% occurring only once. The specimen was whole blood, collected in connection with sensitization to the hapten diphenylcyclopropenone (DPC). The receptors derive from a woman aged 50 to 60 with alopecia areata. Some clones in this sample may be carry-over from other donors' samples. CDR3s include the opening cysteine and the closing phenylalanine or tryptophan. The order of the fields is J gene, D gene, V gene, clone size, CDR3 protein, CDR3 DNA. A D gene is named only where the DNA matches it firmly. A clone size is listed for some rows: how often the clone was seen (once, few, many), or a class if it is expanded.

TRBJ1-1 TRBD1 TRBV29-1 many CSVETGGVNTEAFF TGCAGCGTTGAAACAGGGGGCGTGAACACTGAAGCTTTCTTT
TRBJ1-4 . TRBV19 . CATRESGTNEKLFF TGTGCGACCCGCGAGTCCGGGACTAATGAAAAACTGTTTTTT
TRBJ2-6 . TRBV12-3/TRBV12-4 many CASSPGVSGANVLTF TGTGCCAGCAGTCCAGGGGTATCTGGGGCCAACGTCCTGACTTTC
TRBJ1-6 . TRBV28 many CASSPSGRGKEAPLHF TGTGCCAGCAGTCCCTCCGGGAGGGGAAAAGAAGCACCCCTCCACTTT
TRBJ1-1 . TRBV28 few CASSLGRGSANTEAFF TGTGCCAGCAGCTTAGGGAGGGGAAGCGCGAACACTGAAGCTTTCTTT
TRBJ2-6 . TRBV11-2 many CASSSLGGITGANVLTF TGTGCCAGCAGCTCGCTAGGAGGCATCACTGGGGCCAACGTCCTGACTTTC
TRBJ1-1 . TRBV29-1 many CSVSSRGTEAFF TGCAGCGTTAGCTCAAGGGGCACTGAAGCTTTCTTT
TRBJ2-7 TRBD1 TRBV27 few CASSFPRGRRQYF TGTGCCAGCAGTTTCCCCAGGGGGCGGCGGCAGTACTTC
TRBJ1-1 TRBD1 TRBV12-3/TRBV12-4 few CASSLETGANTEAFF TGTGCCAGCAGTTTGGAGACAGGGGCGAACACTGAAGCTTTCTTT
TRBJ2-7 . TRBV20-1 few CSAREWRNSYEQYF TGCAGTGCTAGAGAGTGGCGGAACTCCTACGAGCAGTACTTC
TRBJ1-2 . TRBV6-5 . CASSYKGMSYGYTF TGTGCCAGCAGTTACAAGGGCATGAGCTATGGCTACACCTTC
TRBJ1-4 . TRBV2 . CASSEAEGQKLFF TGTGCCAGCAGTGAAGCGGAGGGTCAAAAACTGTTTTTT
TRBJ2-7 . TRBV25-1 . CASSSSYNSYEQYF TGTGCCAGCAGTAGTAGTTACAACTCCTACGAGCAGTACTTC
TRBJ2-1 TRBD2 TRBV6-1 few CASSDNSGSYNEQFF TGTGCCAGCAGTGATAATAGCGGGTCCTACAATGAGCAGTTCTTC
TRBJ1-1 . TRBV18 many CASSGTAEAFF TGTGCCAGCTCTGGGACGGCTGAAGCTTTCTTT
TRBJ1-1 . TRBV27 . CASSENMESTEAFF TGTGCCAGCAGTGAGAACATGGAGAGCACTGAAGCTTTCTTT
TRBJ2-2 TRBD2 TRBV7-9 . CASSYGLALTGELFF TGTGCCAGCAGCTACGGACTAGCTCTAACCGGGGAGCTGTTTTTT
TRBJ2-2 . TRBV9 . CASSVVASTGELFF TGTGCCAGCAGCGTAGTGGCTAGCACCGGGGAGCTGTTTTTT
TRBJ2-3 . TRBV27 few CASSFGRQGTDTQYF TGTGCCAGCAGTTTTGGGAGGCAGGGCACAGATACGCAGTATTTT
TRBJ2-3 . TRBV20-1 . CSASQGPTDTQYF TGCAGTGCGAGCCAGGGGCCCACAGATACGCAGTATTTT
TRBJ2-2 . TRBV6-2/TRBV6-3 many CASLYQPVSPGELFF TGTGCCAGCCTATATCAGCCGGTCAGTCCCGGGGAGCTGTTTTTT
TRBJ2-7 . TRBV28 many CASNPPGLSYEQYF TGTGCCAGCAACCCACCCGGCCTTTCCTACGAGCAGTACTTC
TRBJ1-5 . TRBV5-1 many CASSLGGGSNQPQHF TGTGCCAGCAGCTTAGGAGGGGGTAGCAATCAGCCCCAGCATTTT
TRBJ1-4 . TRBV3-1 many CASSQDRVQGEKLFF TGTGCCAGCAGCCAAGACAGGGTACAGGGTGAAAAACTGTTTTTT